This T cell receptor (beta chain) was identified in a study of cytomegalovirus exposure and HLA in healthy donors. Whole-study findings and limits: Most of the CMV-associated TCR beta chains (in a later analysis) appeared to be HLA-restricted.

Primers: 60 Vbeta forward and 13 Jbeta reverse. Sequenced by immunoSEQ multiplex PCR; TCRdb stores in-frame clones only, minus some. The profile covers approximately 110,000 clones, with around 75% appearing a single time and 1.3% taken by the ten largest. About this clone: Its cognate antigen is unknown.

Material for sequencing was PBMCs. The sequence was collected from a man in his forties or fifties in good health and CMV-seronegative.

CDR3 amino acids: CATSTARGGTDTQYF. The CDR3 DNA reads TGTGCCACCAGCACCGCCCGGGGGGGCACAGATACGCAGTATTTT. This sequence joins TRBV15 and TRBJ2-3, with 7 bases matching TRBD2. The V gene's germline CDR1 is LNHNV and CDR2 YYDKDF (reference sequence). The CDR3 runs 15 residues. V trimming: 4 bases; J trimming: 1 base; junction bases outside the gene matches: 5.